A selection of T cell receptor beta chains follows, all from one sample in a study of T-cell memory formation after mild COVID-19. TCRdb processed the 5' RACE reads anew with MiXCR; each CDR3 protein has one entry. This table has just over 400,000 distinct CDR3 sequences, about 22% appearing once. The sequenced sample consisted of PBMCs or a T cell subset sorted from them (not recorded which). The receptors were gathered from an adult woman who had mild COVID-19 (a few samples of this study predate the infection). Cell type and time point are not known. The conserved cysteine and the conserved F or W are not part of the CDR3 here.

v_call	j_call	cdr3_aa
TRBV2	TRBJ2-3	ASYIPTSGGPSTDTQY
TRBV20-1	TRBJ2-3	SAPPGQAFTDTQY
TRBV20-1	TRBJ1-1	SARREGTVNTEAF
TRBV7-8	TRBJ2-1	ASSFLGRESGQF
TRBV24-1	TRBJ1-1	ATSDHKTGGVSEAF
TRBV2	TRBJ1-5	ASSEARQPQH
TRBV11-3	TRBJ2-3	ASSFGYATDTQY
TRBV24-1	TRBJ2-5	ATEGEGQETQY
TRBV6-5	TRBJ2-7	ASSYSGFLSSYEQY
TRBV12-3/TRBV12-4	TRBJ2-5	ASRGSMTRQETQY
TRBV7-2	TRBJ2-1	ASSRSGGDYNEQF
TRBV9	TRBJ2-3	ASSVVSDTDTQY
TRBV5-1	TRBJ2-7	ASSLLAGDYEQY
TRBV20-1	TRBJ2-1	SARSSPGNEQF
TRBV10-3	TRBJ2-5	AISPLAGETQY
TRBV5-1	TRBJ2-5	ASSIASGQYQETQY
TRBV7-7	TRBJ2-5	ASSSYRGETQY
TRBV20-1	TRBJ2-1	SARSLGIWDEQF
TRBV29-1	TRBJ2-5	SGDGGETQY
TRBV3-1	TRBJ2-1	ASSRRGGMNEQF